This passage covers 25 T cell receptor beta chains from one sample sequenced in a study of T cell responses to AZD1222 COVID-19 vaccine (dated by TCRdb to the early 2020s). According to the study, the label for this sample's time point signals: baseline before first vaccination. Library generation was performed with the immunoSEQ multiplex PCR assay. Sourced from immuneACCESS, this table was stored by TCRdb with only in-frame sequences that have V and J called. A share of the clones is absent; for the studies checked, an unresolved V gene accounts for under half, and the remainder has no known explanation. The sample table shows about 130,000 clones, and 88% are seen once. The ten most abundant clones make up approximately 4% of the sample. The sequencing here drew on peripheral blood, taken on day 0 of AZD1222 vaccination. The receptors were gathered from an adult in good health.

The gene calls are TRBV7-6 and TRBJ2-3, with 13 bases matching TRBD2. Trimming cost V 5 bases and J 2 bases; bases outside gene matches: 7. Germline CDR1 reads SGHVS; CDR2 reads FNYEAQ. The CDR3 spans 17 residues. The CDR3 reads CASSRGTSGIPTDTQYF. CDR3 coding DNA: TGTGCCAGCAGCCGGGGGACTAGCGGGATCCCCACAGATACGCAGTATTTT.

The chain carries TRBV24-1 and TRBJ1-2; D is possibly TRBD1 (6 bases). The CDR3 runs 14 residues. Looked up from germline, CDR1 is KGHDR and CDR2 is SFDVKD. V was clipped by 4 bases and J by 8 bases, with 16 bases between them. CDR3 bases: TGTGCCACCAGTGACCGCGACAGGAGCAGGGGCTACACCTTC. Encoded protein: CATSDRDRSRGYTF.

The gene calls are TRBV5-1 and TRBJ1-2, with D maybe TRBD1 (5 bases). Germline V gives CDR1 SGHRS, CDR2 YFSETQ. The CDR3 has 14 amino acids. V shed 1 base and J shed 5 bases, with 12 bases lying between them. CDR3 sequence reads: CASSLNHEGYGYTF. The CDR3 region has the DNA TGCGCCAGCAGCTTGAACCATGAGGGGTATGGCTACACCTTC.

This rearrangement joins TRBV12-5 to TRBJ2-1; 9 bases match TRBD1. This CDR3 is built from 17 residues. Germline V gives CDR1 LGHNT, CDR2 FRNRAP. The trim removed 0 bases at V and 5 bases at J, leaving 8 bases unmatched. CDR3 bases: TGTGCTAGTGGTTTGGTACTGGGGACAGGGACACACAATGAGCAGTTCTTC. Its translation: CASGLVLGTGTHNEQFF.

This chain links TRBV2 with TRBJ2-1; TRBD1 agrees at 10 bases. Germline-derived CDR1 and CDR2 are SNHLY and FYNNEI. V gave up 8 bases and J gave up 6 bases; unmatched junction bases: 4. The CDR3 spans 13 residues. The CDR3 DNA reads TGTGCCAGCGGGACAGGGGCGGTCAATGAGCAGTTCTTC. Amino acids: CASGTGAVNEQFF.

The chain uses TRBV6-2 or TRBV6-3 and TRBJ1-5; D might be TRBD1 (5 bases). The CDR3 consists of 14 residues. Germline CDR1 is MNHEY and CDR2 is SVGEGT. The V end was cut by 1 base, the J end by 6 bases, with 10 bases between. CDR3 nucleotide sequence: TGTGCCAGCAGTTACTTGGGGGTGGGTCAGCCCCAGCATTTT. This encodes CASSYLGVGQPQHF.

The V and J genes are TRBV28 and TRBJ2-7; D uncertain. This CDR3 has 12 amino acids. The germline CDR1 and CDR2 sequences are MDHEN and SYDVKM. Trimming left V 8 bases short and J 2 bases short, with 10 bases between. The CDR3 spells CASRIPAYEQYF. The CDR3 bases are TGTGCCAGCCGGATTCCGGCCTACGAGCAGTACTTC.

The CDR3 nucleotides read TGTGCCAGCACCCGCGAAACAGGGGGCGTTGAGACCCAGTACTTC. Protein product: CASTRETGGVETQYF. The V gene is TRBV6-5, the J gene TRBJ2-5; TRBD1 agrees at 9 bases. This CDR3 comprises 15 residues. Germline V gene data show CDR1 as MNHEY and CDR2 as SVGAGI. V gave up 7 bases and J gave up 5 bases; unmatched junction bases: 11.

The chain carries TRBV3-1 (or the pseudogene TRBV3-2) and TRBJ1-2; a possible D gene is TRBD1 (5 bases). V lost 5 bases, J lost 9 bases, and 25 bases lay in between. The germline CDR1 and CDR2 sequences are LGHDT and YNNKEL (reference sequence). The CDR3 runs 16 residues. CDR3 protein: CASSIRLGEGTYCYTF. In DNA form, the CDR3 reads TGTGCCAGCAGCATTCGGCTGGGGGAGGGCACTTATTGCTACACCTTC.

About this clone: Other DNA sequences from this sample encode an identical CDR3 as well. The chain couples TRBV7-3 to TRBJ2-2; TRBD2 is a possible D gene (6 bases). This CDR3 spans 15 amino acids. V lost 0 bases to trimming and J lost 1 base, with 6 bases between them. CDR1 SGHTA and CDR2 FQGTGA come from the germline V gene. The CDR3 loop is CASSLTGGNTGELFF. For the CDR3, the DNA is TGTGCCAGCAGCTTAACGGGAGGGAACACCGGGGAGCTGTTTTTT.

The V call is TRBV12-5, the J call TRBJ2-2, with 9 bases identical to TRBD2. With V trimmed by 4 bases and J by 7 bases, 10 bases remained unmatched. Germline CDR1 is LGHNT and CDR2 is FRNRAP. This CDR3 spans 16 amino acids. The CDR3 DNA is TGTGCTAGTGGTTCCGGGGTAGCGGGAGCTGTCGGGGAGCTGTTTTTT. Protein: CASGSGVAGAVGELFF. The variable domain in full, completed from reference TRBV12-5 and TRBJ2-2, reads DARVTQTPRHKVTEMGQEVTMRCQPILGHNTVFWYRQTMMQGLELLAYFRNRAPLDDSGMPKDRFSAEMPDATLATLKIQPSEPRDSAVYFCASGSGVAGAVGELFFGEGSRLTVL.

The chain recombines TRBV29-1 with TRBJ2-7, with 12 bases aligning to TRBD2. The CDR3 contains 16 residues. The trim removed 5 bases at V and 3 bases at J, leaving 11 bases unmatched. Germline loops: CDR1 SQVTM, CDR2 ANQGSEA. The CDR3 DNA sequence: TGCAGCGTTCGCCAGCGGCTAGCGGGAGGGGGCTACGAGCAGTACTTC. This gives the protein CSVRQRLAGGGYEQYF.

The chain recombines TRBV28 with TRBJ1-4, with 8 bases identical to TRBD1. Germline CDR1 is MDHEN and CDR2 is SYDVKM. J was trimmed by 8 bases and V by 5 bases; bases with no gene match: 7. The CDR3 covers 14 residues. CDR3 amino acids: CASSIGQGREKLFF. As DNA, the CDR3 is TGTGCCAGCAGTATAGGACAGGGACGCGAAAAACTGTTTTTT.

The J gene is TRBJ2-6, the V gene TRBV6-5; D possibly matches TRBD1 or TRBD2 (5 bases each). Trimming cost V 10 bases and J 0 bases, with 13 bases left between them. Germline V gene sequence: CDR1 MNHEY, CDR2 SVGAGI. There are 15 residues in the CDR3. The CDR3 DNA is TGTGCCACCTTCCGGGGCTACTCTGGGGCCAACGTCCTGACTTTC. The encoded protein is CATFRGYSGANVLTF.

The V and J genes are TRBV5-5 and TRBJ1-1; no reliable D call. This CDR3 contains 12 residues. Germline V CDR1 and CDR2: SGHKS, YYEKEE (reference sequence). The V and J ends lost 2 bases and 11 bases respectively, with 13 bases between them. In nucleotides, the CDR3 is TGTGCCAGCAGCTTCCCGGACCGAACGGCTTTCTTT. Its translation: CASSFPDRTAFF.

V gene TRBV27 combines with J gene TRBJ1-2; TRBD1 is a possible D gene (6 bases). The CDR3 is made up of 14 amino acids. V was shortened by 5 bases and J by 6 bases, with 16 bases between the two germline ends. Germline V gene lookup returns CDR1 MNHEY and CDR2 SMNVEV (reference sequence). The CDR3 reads CASSPRQVSNGYTF. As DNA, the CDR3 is TGTGCCAGCAGTCCCCGACAGGTTTCGAATGGCTACACCTTC.

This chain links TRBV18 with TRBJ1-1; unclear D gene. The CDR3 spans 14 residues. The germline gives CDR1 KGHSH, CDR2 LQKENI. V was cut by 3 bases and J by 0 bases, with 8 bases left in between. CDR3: CASSPQGLNTEAFF. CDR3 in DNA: TGTGCCAGCTCACCGCAAGGACTGAACACTGAAGCTTTCTTT.

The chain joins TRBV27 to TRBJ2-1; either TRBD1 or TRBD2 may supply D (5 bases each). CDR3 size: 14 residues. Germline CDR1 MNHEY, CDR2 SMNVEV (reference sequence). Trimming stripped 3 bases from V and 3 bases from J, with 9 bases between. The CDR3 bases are TGTGCCAGCAGTTTGTGGGACGGCTACAATGAGCAGTTCTTC. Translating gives CASSLWDGYNEQFF.

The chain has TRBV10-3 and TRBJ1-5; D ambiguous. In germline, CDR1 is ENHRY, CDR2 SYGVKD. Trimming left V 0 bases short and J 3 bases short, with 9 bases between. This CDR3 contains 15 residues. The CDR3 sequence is CAISESLGINQPQHF. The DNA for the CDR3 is TGTGCCATCAGTGAGTCTCTGGGAATCAATCAGCCCCAGCATTTT.

CDR3 amino acids: CASSPAATDTQYF. The CDR3 coding sequence is TGCGCCAGCAGCCCCGCGGCCACAGATACGCAGTATTTT. This chain connects TRBV5-1 to TRBJ2-3; D call uncertain. Trimming left V 4 bases short and J 2 bases short, with 8 bases between. CDR1 SGHRS and CDR2 YFSETQ come from the germline V gene. This CDR3 has 13 amino acids.

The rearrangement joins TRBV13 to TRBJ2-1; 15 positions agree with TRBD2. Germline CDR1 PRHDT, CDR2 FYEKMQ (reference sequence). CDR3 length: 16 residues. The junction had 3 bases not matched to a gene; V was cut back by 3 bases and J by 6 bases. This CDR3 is CASSFPGLAGGNEQFF. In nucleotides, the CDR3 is TGTGCCAGCAGCTTCCCGGGACTAGCGGGGGGCAATGAGCAGTTCTTC.

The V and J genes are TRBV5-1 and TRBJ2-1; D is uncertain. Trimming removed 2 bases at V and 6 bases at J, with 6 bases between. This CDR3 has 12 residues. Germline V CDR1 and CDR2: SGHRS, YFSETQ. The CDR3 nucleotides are TGCGCCAGCAGCTTAGCAACCAATGAGCAGTTCTTC. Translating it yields CASSLATNEQFF.

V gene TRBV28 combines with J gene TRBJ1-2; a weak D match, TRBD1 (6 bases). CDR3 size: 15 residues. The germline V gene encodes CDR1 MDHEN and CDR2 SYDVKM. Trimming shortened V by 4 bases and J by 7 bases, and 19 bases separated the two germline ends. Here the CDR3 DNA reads TGTGCCAGCAGTTCCCCGGGGGGGGGCGAAGTTGGCTACACCTTC. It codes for CASSSPGGGEVGYTF.

In DNA form, the CDR3 reads TGTGCCAGCGCCGGGGACAGGAACACTGAAGCTTTCTTT. This codes for CASAGDRNTEAFF. This chain uses TRBV7-3 with TRBJ1-1; TRBD1 matches 7 bases. Germline assignment: CDR1 SGHTA and CDR2 FQGTGA. Trimming cost V 8 bases and J 1 base; bases outside gene matches: 4. The CDR3 has 13 residues.

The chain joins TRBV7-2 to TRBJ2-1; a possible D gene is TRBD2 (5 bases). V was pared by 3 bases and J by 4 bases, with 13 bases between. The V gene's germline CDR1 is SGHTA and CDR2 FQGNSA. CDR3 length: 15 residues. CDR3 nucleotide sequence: TGTGCCAGCAGCTTTTGGGCAGGAGGTTACAATGAGCAGTTCTTC. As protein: CASSFWAGGYNEQFF.